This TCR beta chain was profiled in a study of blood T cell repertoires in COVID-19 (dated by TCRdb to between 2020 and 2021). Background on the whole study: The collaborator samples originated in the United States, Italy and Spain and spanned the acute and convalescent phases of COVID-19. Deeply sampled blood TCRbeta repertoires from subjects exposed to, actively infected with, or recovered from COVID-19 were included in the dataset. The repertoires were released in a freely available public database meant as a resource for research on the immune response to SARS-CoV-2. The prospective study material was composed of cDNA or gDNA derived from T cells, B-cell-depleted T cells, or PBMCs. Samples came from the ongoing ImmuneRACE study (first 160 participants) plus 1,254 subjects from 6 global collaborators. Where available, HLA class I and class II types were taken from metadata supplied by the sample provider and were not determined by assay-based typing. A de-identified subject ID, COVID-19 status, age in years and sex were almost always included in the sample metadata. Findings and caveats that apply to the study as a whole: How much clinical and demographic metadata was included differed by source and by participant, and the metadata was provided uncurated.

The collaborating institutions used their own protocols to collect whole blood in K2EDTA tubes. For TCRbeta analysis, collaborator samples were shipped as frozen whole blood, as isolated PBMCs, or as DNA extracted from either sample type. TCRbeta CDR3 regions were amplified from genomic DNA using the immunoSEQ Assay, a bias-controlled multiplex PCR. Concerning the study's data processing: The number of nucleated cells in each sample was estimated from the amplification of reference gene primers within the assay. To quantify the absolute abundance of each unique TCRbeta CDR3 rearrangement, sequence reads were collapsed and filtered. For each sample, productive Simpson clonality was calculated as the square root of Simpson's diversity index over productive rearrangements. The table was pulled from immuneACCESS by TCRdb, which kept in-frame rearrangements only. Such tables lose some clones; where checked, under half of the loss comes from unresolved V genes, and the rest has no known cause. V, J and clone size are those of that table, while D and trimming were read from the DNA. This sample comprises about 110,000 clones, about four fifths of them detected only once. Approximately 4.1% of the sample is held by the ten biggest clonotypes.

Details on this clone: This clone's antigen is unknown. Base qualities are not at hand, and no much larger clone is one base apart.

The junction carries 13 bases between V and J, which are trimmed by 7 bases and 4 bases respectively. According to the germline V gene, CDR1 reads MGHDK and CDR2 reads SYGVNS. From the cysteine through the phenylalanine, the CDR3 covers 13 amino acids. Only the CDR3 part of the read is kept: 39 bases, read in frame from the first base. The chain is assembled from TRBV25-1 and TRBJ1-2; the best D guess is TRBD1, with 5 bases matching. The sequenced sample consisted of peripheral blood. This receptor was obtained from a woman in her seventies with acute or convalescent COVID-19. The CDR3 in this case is CASTPGGFYGYTF. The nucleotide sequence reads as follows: TGTGCCAGCACCCCCGGGGGGTTCTATGGCTACACCTTC.